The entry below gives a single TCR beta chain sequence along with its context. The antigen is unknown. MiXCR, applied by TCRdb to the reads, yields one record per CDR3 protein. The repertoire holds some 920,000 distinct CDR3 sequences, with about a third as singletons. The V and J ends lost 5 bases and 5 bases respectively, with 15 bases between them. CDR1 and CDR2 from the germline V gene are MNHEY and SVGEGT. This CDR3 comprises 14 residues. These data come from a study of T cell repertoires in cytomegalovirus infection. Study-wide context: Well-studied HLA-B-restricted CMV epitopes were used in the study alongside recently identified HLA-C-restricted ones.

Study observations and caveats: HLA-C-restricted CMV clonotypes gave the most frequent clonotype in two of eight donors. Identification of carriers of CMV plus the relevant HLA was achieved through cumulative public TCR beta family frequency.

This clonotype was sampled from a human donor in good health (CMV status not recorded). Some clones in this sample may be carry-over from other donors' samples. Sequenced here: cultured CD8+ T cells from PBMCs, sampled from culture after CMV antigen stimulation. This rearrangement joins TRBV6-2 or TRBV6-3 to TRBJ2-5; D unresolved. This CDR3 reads CASSRPGPGETQYF. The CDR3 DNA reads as TGTGCCAGCAGTCGTCCGGGCCCCGGGGAGACCCAGTACTTC.